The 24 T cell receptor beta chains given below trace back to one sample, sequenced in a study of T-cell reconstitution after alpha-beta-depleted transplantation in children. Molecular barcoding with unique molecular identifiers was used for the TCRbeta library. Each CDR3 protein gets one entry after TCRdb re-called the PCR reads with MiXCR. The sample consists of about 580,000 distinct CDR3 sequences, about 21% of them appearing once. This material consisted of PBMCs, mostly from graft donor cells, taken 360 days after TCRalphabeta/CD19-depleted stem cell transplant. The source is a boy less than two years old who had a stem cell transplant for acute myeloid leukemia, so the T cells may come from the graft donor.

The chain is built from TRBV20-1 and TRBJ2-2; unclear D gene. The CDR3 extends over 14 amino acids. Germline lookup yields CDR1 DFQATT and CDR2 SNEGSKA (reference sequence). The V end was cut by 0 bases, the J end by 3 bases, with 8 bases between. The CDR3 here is CSAREAGYTGELFF. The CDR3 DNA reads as TGCAGTGCTAGAGAAGCAGGCTACACCGGGGAGCTGTTTTTT.

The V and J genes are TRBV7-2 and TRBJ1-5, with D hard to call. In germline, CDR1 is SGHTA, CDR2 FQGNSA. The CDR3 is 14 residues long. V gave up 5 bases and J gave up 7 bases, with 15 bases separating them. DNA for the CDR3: TGTGCCAGCAGCCTAACCCCGAAAGGACAGCCCCAGCATTTT. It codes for CASSLTPKGQPQHF.

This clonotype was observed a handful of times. Here the CDR3 reads CASRKGYEQYV. For the CDR3, the DNA is TGTGCCAGCAGAAAGGGCTACGAGCAGTACGTC. This sequence joins TRBV27 and TRBJ2-7; no clear D gene. In germline, CDR1 is MNHEY, CDR2 SMNVEV (reference sequence). Trimming left V 6 bases short and J 3 bases short, with 6 bases between. This CDR3 contains 11 residues.

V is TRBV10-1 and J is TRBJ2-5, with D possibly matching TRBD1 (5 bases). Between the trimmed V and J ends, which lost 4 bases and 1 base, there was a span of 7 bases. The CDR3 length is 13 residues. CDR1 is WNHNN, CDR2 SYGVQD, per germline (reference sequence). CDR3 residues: CASSVDTQETQYF. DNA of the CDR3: TGCGCCAGCAGTGTGGACACCCAAGAGACCCAGTACTTC.

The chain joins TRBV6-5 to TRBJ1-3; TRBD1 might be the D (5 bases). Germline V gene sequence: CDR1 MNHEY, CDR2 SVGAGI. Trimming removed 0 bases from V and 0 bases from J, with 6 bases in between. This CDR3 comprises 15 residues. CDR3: CASSYSGDSGNTIYF. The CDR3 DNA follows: TGTGCCAGCAGTTACTCGGGGGACTCTGGAAACACCATATATTTT.

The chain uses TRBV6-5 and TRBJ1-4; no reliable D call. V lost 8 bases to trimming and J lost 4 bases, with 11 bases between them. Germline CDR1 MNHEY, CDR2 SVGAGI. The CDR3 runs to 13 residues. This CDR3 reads CASLGRSNEKLFF. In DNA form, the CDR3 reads TGTGCCAGCTTAGGCAGGAGTAATGAAAAACTGTTTTTT.

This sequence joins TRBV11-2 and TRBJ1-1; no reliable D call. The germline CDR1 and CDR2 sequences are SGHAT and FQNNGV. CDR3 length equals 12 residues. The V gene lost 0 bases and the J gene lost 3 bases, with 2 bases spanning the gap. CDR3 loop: CASSLDHTEAFF. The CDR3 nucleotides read TGTGCCAGCAGCTTAGACCACACTGAAGCTTTCTTT.

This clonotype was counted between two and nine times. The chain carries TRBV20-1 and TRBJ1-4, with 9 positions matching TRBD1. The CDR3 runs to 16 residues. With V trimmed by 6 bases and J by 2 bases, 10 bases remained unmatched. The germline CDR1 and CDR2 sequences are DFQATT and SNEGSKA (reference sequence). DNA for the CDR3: TGCAGTGCCTCCCGGGACAGGGTGCCGACTAATGAAAAACTGTTTTTT. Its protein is CSASRDRVPTNEKLFF.

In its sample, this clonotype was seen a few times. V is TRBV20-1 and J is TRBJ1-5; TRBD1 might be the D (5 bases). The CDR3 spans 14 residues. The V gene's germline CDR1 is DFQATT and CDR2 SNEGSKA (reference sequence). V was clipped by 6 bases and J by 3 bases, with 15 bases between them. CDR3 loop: CSATQGYVNQPQHF. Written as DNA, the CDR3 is TGCAGTGCGACGCAGGGATATGTCAATCAGCCCCAGCATTTT.

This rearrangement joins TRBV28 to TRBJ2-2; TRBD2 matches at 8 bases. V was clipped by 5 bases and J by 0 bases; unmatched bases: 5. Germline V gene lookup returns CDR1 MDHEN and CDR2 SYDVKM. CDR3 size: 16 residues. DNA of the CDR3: TGTGCCAGCAGTCCCCCGGGGGGGGCGAACACCGGGGAGCTGTTTTTT. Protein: CASSPPGGANTGELFF. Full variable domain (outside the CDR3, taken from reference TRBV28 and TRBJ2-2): DVKVTQSSRYLVKRTGEKVFLECVQDMDHENMFWYRQDPGLGLRLIYFSYDVKMKEKGDIPEGYSVSREKKERFSLILESASTNQTSMYLCASSPPGGANTGELFFGEGSRLTVL.

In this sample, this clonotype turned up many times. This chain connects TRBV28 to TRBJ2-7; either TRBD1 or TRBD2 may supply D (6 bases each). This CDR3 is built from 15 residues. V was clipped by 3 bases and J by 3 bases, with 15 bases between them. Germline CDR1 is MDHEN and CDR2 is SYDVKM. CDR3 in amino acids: CASSFGVGGFYEQYV. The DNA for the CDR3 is TGTGCCAGCAGTTTTGGGGTGGGGGGCTTCTACGAGCAGTACGTC.

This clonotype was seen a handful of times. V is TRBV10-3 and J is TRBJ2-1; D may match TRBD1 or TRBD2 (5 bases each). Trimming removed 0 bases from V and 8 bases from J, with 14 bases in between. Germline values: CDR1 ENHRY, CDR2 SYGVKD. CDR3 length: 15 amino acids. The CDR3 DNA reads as TGTGCCATCAGTGAGTCCGACCGGGGCAAAGATGAGCAGTTCTTC. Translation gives CAISESDRGKDEQFF.

The CDR3 sequence is CASSPWYGTNEQFF. The CDR3 DNA is TGCGCCAGCAGCCCGTGGTACGGGACCAATGAGCAGTTCTTC. The rearrangement joins TRBV4-3 to TRBJ2-1; D tentatively fits TRBD1 or TRBD2 (5 bases each). Trimming took 4 bases from V and 6 from J, leaving 13 bases between them. The CDR3 totals 14 residues. Germline CDR1 is LGHNA and CDR2 is YSLEER.

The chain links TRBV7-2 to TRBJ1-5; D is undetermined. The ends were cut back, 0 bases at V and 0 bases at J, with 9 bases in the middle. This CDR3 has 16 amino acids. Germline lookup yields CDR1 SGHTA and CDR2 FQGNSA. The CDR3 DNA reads TGTGCCAGCAGCTTAGCACGAGCCGGTAGCAATCAGCCCCAGCATTTT. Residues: CASSLARAGSNQPQHF.

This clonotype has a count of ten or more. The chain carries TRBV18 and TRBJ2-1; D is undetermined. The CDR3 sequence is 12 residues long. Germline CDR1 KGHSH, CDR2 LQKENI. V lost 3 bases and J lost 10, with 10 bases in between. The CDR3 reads CASSPALGEQFF. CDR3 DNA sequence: TGTGCCAGCTCACCCGCTCTCGGGGAGCAGTTCTTC.

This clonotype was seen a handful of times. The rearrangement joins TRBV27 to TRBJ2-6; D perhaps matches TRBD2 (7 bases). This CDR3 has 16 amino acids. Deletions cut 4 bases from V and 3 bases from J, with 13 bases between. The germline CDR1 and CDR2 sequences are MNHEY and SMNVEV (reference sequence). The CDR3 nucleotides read TGTGCCAGCAGTTACGGGGGGCCGGGTGGGGCCAACGTCCTGACTTTC. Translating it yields CASSYGGPGGANVLTF.

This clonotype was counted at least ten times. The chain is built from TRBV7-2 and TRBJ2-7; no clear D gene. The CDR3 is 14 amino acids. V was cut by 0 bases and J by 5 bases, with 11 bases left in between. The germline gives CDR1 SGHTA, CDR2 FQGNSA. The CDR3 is CASSLAPGTHEQYF. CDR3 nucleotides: TGTGCCAGCAGCTTAGCCCCCGGCACCCACGAGCAGTACTTC.

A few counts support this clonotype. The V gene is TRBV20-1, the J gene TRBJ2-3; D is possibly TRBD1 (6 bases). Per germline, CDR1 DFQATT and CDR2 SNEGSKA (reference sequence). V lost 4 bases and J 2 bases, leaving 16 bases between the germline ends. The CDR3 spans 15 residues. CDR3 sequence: CSATEPRGTTDTQYF. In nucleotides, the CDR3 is TGCAGTGCTACCGAGCCCAGGGGCACCACAGATACGCAGTATTTT.

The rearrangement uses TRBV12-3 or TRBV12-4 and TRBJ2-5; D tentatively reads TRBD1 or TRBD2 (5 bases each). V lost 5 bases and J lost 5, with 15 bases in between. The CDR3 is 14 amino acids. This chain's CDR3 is CASSMWGSEETQYF. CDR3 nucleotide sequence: TGTGCCAGCAGTATGTGGGGGAGTGAGGAGACCCAGTACTTC.

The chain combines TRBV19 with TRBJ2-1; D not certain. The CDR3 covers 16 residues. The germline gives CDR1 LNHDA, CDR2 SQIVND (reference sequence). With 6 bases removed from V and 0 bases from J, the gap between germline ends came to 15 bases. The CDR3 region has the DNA TGTGCCAGTAGCATGGGATCTACAATCTCCTACAATGAGCAGTTCTTC. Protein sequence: CASSMGSTISYNEQFF.

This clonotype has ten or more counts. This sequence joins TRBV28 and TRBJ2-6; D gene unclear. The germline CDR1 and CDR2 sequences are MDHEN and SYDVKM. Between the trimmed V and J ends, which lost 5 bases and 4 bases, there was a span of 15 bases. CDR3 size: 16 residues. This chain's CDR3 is CASSPPDGLGANVLTF. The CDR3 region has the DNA TGTGCCAGCAGTCCTCCGGACGGGTTGGGGGCCAACGTCCTGACTTTC.

CDR3 coding DNA: TGTGCCAGCAGCTTGGAGCAGCCAATCATCGGGAACACTGAAGCTTTCTTT. Translating gives CASSLEQPIIGNTEAFF. The V call is TRBV5-5, the J call TRBJ1-1; no definite D call. CDR1 is SGHKS and CDR2 is YYEKEE in the germline V gene (reference sequence). Between the trimmed V and J ends, which lost 0 bases and 1 base, there was a span of 16 bases. This CDR3 contains 17 residues.

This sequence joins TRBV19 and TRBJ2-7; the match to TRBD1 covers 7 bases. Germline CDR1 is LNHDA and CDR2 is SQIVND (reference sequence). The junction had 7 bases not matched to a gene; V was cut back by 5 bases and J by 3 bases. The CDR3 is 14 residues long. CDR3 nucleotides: TGTGCCAGTAGTCGGAACACAGGGGACTACGAGCAGTACTTC. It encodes CASSRNTGDYEQYF. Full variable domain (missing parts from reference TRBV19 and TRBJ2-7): DGGITQSPKYLFRKEGQNVTLSCEQNLNHDAMYWYRQDPGQGLRLIYYSQIVNDFQKGDIAEGYSVSREKKESFPLTVTSAQKNPTAFYLCASSRNTGDYEQYFGPGTRLTVT.

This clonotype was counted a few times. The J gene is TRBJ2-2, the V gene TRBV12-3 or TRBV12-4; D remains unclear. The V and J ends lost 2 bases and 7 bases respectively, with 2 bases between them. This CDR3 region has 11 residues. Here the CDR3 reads CASSLFGELFF. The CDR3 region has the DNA TGTGCCAGCAGTTTATTCGGGGAGCTGTTTTTT.